This is a list of T cell receptor beta chains from one sample in a study of T-cell reconstitution after alpha-beta-depleted transplantation in children. TCRdb reprocessed the PCR reads with MiXCR, giving one entry per CDR3 protein. This table holds 380,000 or so distinct CDR3 sequences, 13% found once. The starting material was PBMCs, obtained from the stem cell graft. The receptors derive from a human donor who donated a stem cell graft to a child with Fanconi anemia. Both conserved end residues are part of each CDR3. Each record gives: clone size, J gene, V gene, D gene, CDR3 DNA, CDR3 protein. The D gene is left open where the match is weak. Expanded clones are given a class, and other clones once, few, many or no size at all.

. TRBJ2-1 TRBV20-1 TRBD1 TGCAGTGCTAGAGAGGGGGACAGGAAAATGATCTTC CSAREGDRKMIF
. TRBJ2-5 TRBV5-1 . TGCGCCAGCAGAAAGGGTGGCGGCGAGACCCAGTACTTC CASRKGGGETQYF
many TRBJ2-5 TRBV5-1 . TGCGCCAGCAGCTTGGAGGGCCAATTGGAGACCCAGTACTTC CASSLEGQLETQYF
few TRBJ2-2 TRBV5-4 . TGTGCCAGCAGTTCCTGGGGTCCATACACCGGGGAGCTGTTTTTT CASSSWGPYTGELFF
few TRBJ2-3 TRBV4-3 . TGCGCCAGCAGCCAAGAAAACTTTTTTAGAGAGGACACAGATACGCAGTATTTT CASSQENFFREDTDTQYF
few TRBJ2-2 TRBV5-1 . TGCGCCAGCAGCTACCTAGACGACGGGGAGCTGTTTTTT CASSYLDDGELFF
few TRBJ2-2 TRBV5-1 . TGCGCCAGCAGCTTTGATCCGACAGGGAACACCGGGGAGCTGTTTTTT CASSFDPTGNTGELFF
. TRBJ2-1 TRBV29-1 TRBD1 TGCAGCACCCAGAGGGACAGAGGCTACAATGAGCAGTTCTTC CSTQRDRGYNEQFF
many TRBJ2-3 TRBV9 . TGTGCCAGCAGCGTAGGCATGAGCGTGGATAACACAGATACGCAGTATTTT CASSVGMSVDNTDTQYF
few TRBJ2-5 TRBV7-2 TRBD1 TGTGCCAGTCAACAGGGGAGTCAAGAGACCCAGTACTTC CASQQGSQETQYF
many TRBJ2-5 TRBV11-2 . TGTGCCAGCAGCTTCTCTCAAGAGACCCAGTACTTC CASSFSQETQYF
many TRBJ1-1 TRBV10-2 . TGCGCCAGCAGGCTGGGAGAAGGGGAAGCTTTCTTT CASRLGEGEAFF
few TRBJ1-2 TRBV29-1 . TGCAGCGTTGTGCGGCAGGACTATGGCTACACCTTC CSVVRQDYGYTF
few TRBJ1-2 TRBV4-1 . TGCGCCAGCAGCCGGGGTCAGATGGATGGCTACACCTTC CASSRGQMDGYTF
many TRBJ1-5 TRBV4-1 . TGCGCCAGCAGCCCCGTCAGGGGAAATCAGCCCCAGCATTTT CASSPVRGNQPQHF
many TRBJ1-6 TRBV5-6 TRBD1 TGTGCCAGCGGGAGTACGGGACAGACTCATTCACCCCTCCACTTT CASGSTGQTHSPLHF
many TRBJ1-5 TRBV10-3 . TGTGCCACCGGACAGACCCTAAGCAATCAGCCCCAGCATTTT CATGQTLSNQPQHF
. TRBJ2-1 TRBV7-2 . TGTGCCAGCAGACTCTCCGGAGAGCAGTTCTTC CASRLSGEQFF
. TRBJ1-5 TRBV21-1 . TGTGCCAGCAGCAAAGCGCGGGCTCCGACTCAGCCCCAGCATTTT CASSKARAPTQPQHF
many TRBJ1-1 TRBV4-3 . TGCGCCAGCAGCCAACCCGATAGGAGGACTGAAGCTTTCTTT CASSQPDRRTEAFF
. TRBJ1-5 TRBV18 . TGTGCCAGCTCACCACTTCGCTCTGGCATAATGACGAATCAGCCCCAGCATTTT CASSPLRSGIMTNQPQHF
. TRBJ2-3 TRBV27 TRBD2 TGTGCCAGCAGTGTTAGCGGGGGGGCTGCAGATACGCAGTATTTT CASSVSGGAADTQYF
. TRBJ1-1 TRBV5-1 . TGCGCCAGCAGCCGTTCTGGGTCAGGGGACACTGAAGCTTTCTTT CASSRSGSGDTEAFF
. TRBJ2-1 TRBV6-1 . TGTGCCAGCAGTCCCCTAGGGGGGGCAAATGAGCAGTTCTTC CASSPLGGANEQFF